This T cell receptor (beta chain) originates from a study of cytomegalovirus exposure and HLA in healthy donors. Findings and limits, study-wide: Owing to their indistinguishability, certain V segments, notably TRBV6-2 and TRBV6-3, were excluded.

The CDR3 length is 14 residues. Looked up from germline, CDR1 is MDHEN and CDR2 is SYDVKM. V lost 4 bases, J lost 7 bases, and 8 bases stayed unmatched. Donors were nominally healthy when sampled, though unrecorded immune exposures were likely. A note on this clone: Its antigen remains unknown.

PCR employed 60 Vbeta and 13 Jbeta primers. The repertoire was sequenced with immunoSEQ multiplex PCR; TCRdb's copy has only in-frame clones and lacks some. The data include 50,000 to 60,000 clones; the top ten clones carry about 11%. The chain combines TRBV28 with TRBJ1-2; TRBD1 matches 8 bases. The sequencing input was PBMCs. This clonotype was sampled from a woman aged 50 to 65 in good health and CMV-seropositive. The CDR3 loop is CASSYFTGGPGYTF. DNA of the CDR3: TGTGCCAGCAGTTATTTCACAGGGGGACCTGGCTACACCTTC.